This T cell receptor beta chain was profiled in a study of CD4+ T cells in melanoma. Study-level findings and limits: Neoantigen-specific CD4+ T cells in melanoma reportedly had diverse differentiation states. A reported correlation linked neoantigen-specific CD4+ T cells to CD8+, macrophage and B cell function.

Data came from immunoSEQ multiplex PCR; TCRdb stores just in-frame clones and leaves some out. Of thousands of clones listed, under 65% were seen once; the top ten hold around 28%. This clone was recorded a few times. The antigen is undetermined. The sample contains more than one DNA sequence encoding this CDR3. The clonotype was recovered from a human donor with melanoma. Sequencing input: cells from a culture (not recorded whether cultured in vitro).

The CDR3 region is CASRQGYSNQPQHF. CDR3 bases: TGTGCCAGTAGACAGGGCTATAGCAATCAGCCCCAGCATTTT. The V call is TRBV19, the J call TRBJ1-5, with D possibly being TRBD1 (6 bases). The CDR3 consists of 14 residues. Germline loops: CDR1 LNHDA, CDR2 SQIVND (reference sequence). V was trimmed by 6 bases and J by 0 bases, leaving 9 bases between them. Variable domain in full (rest from reference TRBV19 and TRBJ1-5): DGGITQSPKYLFRKEGQNVTLSCEQNLNHDAMYWYRQDPGQGLRLIYYSQIVNDFQKGDIAEGYSVSREKKESFPLTVTSAQKNPTAFYLCASRQGYSNQPQHFGDGTRLSIL.